The clone carrying this T cell receptor beta chain was observed a few times. The antigen is not known. This record comes from a study of T cell repertoires in cytomegalovirus infection. Study overall: Indications of both CMV infection and matching HLA type were provided by public TCR beta signatures.

The CDR3 has 16 amino acids. The V gene's germline CDR1 is SGHRS and CDR2 YFSETQ. V lost 7 bases to trimming and J lost 4 bases; unmatched junction nucleotides: 15. Overall study findings and caveats: Frequencies of public TCR beta families were cumulated, and this identified carriers of CMV plus the relevant HLA. CMV-specific TCR beta clonotypes restricted by HLA-C dominated the ex vivo response.

TCRdb called the reads again in MiXCR, with one record for every CDR3 protein. This table has about 300,000 distinct CDR3 sequences, around 9.1% appearing once. This clonotype was obtained from a human donor in good health (CMV status not recorded). Some clones in this sample may be carry-over from other donors' samples. The sample consisted of PBMCs. V gene TRBV5-1 combines with J gene TRBJ2-3; 7 nucleotides agree with TRBD1. As DNA, the CDR3 is TGCGCCAGCCGACAGGGAAGTGAAGTGGGTGCAGATACGCAGTATTTT. Translating it yields CASRQGSEVGADTQYF. Variable domain in full (rest from reference TRBV5-1 and TRBJ2-3): KAGVTQTPRYLIKTRGQQVTLSCSPISGHRSVSWYQQTPGQGLQFLFEYFSETQRNKGNFPGRFSGRQFSNSRSEMNVSTLELGDSALYLCASRQGSEVGADTQYFGPGTRLTVL.